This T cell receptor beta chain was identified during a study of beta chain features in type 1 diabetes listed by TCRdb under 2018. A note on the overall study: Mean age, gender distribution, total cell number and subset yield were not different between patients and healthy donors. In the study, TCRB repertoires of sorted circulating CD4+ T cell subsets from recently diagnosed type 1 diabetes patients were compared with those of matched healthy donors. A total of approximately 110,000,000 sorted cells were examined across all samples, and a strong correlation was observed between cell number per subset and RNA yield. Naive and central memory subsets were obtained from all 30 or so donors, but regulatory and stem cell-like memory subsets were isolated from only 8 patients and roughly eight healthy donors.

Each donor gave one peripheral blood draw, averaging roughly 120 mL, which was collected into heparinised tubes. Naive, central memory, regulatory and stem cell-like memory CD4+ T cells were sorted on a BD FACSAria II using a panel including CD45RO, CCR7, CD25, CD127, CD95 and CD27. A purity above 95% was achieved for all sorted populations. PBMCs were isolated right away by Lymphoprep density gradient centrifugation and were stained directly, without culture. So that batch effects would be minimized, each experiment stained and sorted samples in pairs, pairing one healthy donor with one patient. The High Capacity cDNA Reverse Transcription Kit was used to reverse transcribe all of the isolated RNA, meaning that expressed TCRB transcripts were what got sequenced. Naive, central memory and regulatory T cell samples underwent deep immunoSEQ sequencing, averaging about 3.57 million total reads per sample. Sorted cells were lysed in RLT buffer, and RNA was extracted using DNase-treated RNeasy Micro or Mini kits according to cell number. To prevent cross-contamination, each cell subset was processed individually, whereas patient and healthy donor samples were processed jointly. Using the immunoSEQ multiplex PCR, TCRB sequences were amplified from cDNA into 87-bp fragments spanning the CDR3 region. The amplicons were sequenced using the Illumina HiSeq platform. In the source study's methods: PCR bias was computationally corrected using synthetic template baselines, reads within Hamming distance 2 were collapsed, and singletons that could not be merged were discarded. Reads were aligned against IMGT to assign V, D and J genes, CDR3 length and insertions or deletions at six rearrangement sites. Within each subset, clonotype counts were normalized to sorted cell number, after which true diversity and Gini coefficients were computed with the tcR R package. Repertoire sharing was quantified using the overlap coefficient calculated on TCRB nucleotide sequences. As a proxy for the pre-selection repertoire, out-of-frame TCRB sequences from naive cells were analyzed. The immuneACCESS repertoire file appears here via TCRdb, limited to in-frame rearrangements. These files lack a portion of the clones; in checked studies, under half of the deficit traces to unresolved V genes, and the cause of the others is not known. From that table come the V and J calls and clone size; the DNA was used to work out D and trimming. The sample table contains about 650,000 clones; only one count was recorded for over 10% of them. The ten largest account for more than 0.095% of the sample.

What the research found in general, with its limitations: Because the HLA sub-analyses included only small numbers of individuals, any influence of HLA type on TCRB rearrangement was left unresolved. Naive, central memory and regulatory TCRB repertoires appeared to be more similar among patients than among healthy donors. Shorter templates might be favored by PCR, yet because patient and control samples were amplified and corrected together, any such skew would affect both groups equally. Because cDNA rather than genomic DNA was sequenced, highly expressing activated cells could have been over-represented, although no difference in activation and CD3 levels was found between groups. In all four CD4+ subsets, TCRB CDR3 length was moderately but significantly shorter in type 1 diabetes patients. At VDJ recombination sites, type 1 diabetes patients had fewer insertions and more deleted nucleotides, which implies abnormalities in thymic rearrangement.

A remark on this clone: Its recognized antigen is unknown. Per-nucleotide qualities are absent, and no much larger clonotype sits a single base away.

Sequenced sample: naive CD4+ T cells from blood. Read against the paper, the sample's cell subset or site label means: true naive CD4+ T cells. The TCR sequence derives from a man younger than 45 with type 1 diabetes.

Here the CDR3 is given as CASREGLAEIQETQYF. The DNA sequence is as follows: TGTGCCAGCAGGGAGGGACTAGCGGAGATCCAAGAGACCCAGTACTTC. The chain employs TRBV2 and TRBJ2-5, with 11 junctional bases fitting TRBD2. From the cysteine through the phenylalanine, the CDR3 covers 16 amino acids. The sequence is cut down to CDR3 DNA, 48 bases in frame from base 1. Germline trimming: 6 bases from V, 1 base from J; junction bases outside gene matches: 7. CDR1 and CDR2 are drawn from the germline V gene: SNHLY, FYNNEI.